This TCR beta chain was recorded in a study of cytomegalovirus exposure and HLA in healthy donors. Whole-study results and caveats: The study labeled 150 or so TCR beta chains cytomegalovirus-associated. Many donors shared some public TCRs, even though most TCR sequences were rare.

This CDR3 region has 12 residues. The V gene's germline CDR1 is MNHNY and CDR2 SVGAGI (reference sequence). Trimming removed 5 bases from V and 5 bases from J, with 9 bases in between. In the PCR, 60 Vbeta and 13 Jbeta primers were used. Using immunoSEQ multiplex PCR, the repertoire was profiled, and TCRdb retains in-frame clones only, with some absent. The sample table sets out about 140,000 clones. About this clone itself: Its antigen is not identified.

Donors had nominal health at sampling but likely had unrecorded immune exposures. Sequencing was carried out using PBMCs. The chain couples TRBV6-6 to TRBJ1-1, with unresolved D. The clonotype originates from a male donor in good health and CMV-seronegative. The CDR3 DNA reads TGTGCCAGCAGTACCCTATCTACTGAAGCTTTCTTT. Translated: CASSTLSTEAFF.